These 14 T cell receptor beta chains originate from one sample sequenced in a study of T cell responses to AZD1222 COVID-19 vaccine. TCRdb's table, derived via immunoSEQ multiplex PCR, lists solely in-frame clones and lacks some. Among around 95,000 clones listed, around nine tenths were seen once. Material: peripheral blood, obtained on day 0 of AZD1222 vaccination. The receptors shown here come from an adult in good health.

This chain connects TRBV30 to TRBJ1-2; 9 nucleotides align to TRBD1. V gave up 4 bases and J gave up 2 bases; unmatched junction bases: 8. Germline lookup yields CDR1 GTSNPN and CDR2 SVGIG (reference sequence). The CDR3 loop spans 15 amino acids. The CDR3 is CAWNLLGQGNYGYTF. The CDR3 region has the DNA TGTGCCTGGAATTTATTGGGACAGGGAAACTATGGCTACACCTTC.

A single count supports this clone. The V and J genes are TRBV28 and TRBJ1-5; 7 bases are shared with TRBD1. The V gene's germline CDR1 is MDHEN and CDR2 SYDVKM. This CDR3 is built from 16 residues. Losses at the gene ends were 6 bases for V and 2 bases for J; bases not matched to a gene: 10. The CDR3 protein is CASSSETGFGNQPQHF. CDR3 DNA sequence: TGTGCCAGCAGCTCTGAGACAGGGTTCGGCAATCAGCCCCAGCATTTT.

The chain employs TRBV6-5 and TRBJ1-2; no clear D gene. V was shortened by 6 bases and J by 6 bases, with 14 bases between the two germline ends. Germline V gene sequence: CDR1 MNHEY, CDR2 SVGAGI. The CDR3 runs 13 residues. As DNA, the CDR3 is TGTGCCAGCAGGGAGAGCCCAGGCGATGGCTACACCTTC. As protein: CASRESPGDGYTF.

This sequence joins TRBV2 and TRBJ1-5; possibly TRBD1 for D (6 bases). Between the trimmed V and J ends, which lost 10 bases and 7 bases, there was a span of 20 bases. CDR1 and CDR2 (germline): SNHLY, FYNNEI. The CDR3 consists of 14 residues. The CDR3 loop is CATKDSYSGQPQHF. CDR3 DNA sequence: TGTGCCACTAAGGACAGCTATAGCGGGCAGCCCCAGCATTTT.

Concerning this clone: Other DNA sequences from this sample encode an identical CDR3 as well. The chain joins TRBV20-1 to TRBJ1-1, with no clear D. Germline V CDR1 and CDR2: DFQATT, SNEGSKA (reference sequence). V was pared by 3 bases and J by 1 base, with 3 bases between. The CDR3 has 11 residues. As DNA, the CDR3 is TGCAGTGCTAGGAGGAACACTGAAGCTTTCTTT. Its translation is CSARRNTEAFF.

The gene calls are TRBV19 and TRBJ2-5; D is possibly TRBD1 (5 bases). Deletions cut 3 bases from V and 3 bases from J, with 20 bases between. CDR3 length: 17 residues. Looked up from germline, CDR1 is LNHDA and CDR2 is SQIVND (reference sequence). The CDR3 region has the DNA TGTGCCAGTAGTATTACTCGGTCGTCAGGGCCAGAAGAGACCCAGTACTTC. Translated, it gives CASSITRSSGPEETQYF.

This sequence joins TRBV19 and TRBJ2-1; perhaps TRBD1 as D (5 bases). The V gene's germline CDR1 is LNHDA and CDR2 SQIVND (reference sequence). Trimming removed 4 bases at V and 9 bases at J, with 28 bases between. The CDR3 extends over 18 amino acids. CDR3 coding DNA: TGTGCCAGTAGTACCTTCCCCGCAGGGTTATCAGTAGTTGGTGAGCAGTTCTTC. This sequence encodes CASSTFPAGLSVVGEQFF.

The chain combines TRBV5-1 with TRBJ2-5; 9 bases line up with TRBD1. With 7 bases clipped from V and 4 bases from J, the junction kept 11 bases outside the gene matches. CDR3 length: 15 residues. CDR1 is SGHRS and CDR2 is YFSETQ in the germline V gene. The CDR3 region has the DNA TGCGCCAGCGGGATACAGGGGGCGAGAGGAGAGACCCAGTACTTC. It yields the protein CASGIQGARGETQYF.

This chain links TRBV28 with TRBJ1-2; 9 bases line up with TRBD1. V shed 2 bases, J shed 7 bases, and the junction held 5 bases outside the gene matches. Per germline, CDR1 MDHEN and CDR2 SYDVKM. CDR3 length equals 14 residues. CDR3 DNA sequence: TGTGCCAGCAGTTTAACAGGGGGCAGAGGTGGCTACACCTTC. Translation: CASSLTGGRGGYTF.

The gene calls are TRBV7-9 and TRBJ1-4; 8 bases are a match to TRBD1. The CDR3 runs to 14 residues. Germline lookup yields CDR1 SEHNR and CDR2 FQNEAQ (reference sequence). Trimming cost V 3 bases and J 7 bases; bases outside gene matches: 4. Here the CDR3 DNA reads TGTGCCAGCAGCTTGGGCAGGGGGCGTGAAAAACTGTTTTTT. Translated, it gives CASSLGRGREKLFF.

This chain joins TRBV15 and TRBJ2-1; possibly TRBD2 for D (5 bases). CDR3 size: 12 residues. Between the trimmed V and J ends, which lost 1 base and 8 bases, there was a span of 6 bases. The germline V gene has CDR1 LNHNV and CDR2 YYDKDF (reference sequence). The CDR3 loop reads CATSRVGDEQFF. The CDR3 coding sequence is TGTGCCACCAGCAGAGTCGGGGATGAGCAGTTCTTC.

The chain combines TRBV7-3 with TRBJ2-5; 8 bases map to TRBD1. J lost 2 bases, V lost 2 bases, and 4 bases had no gene match. The CDR3 is made up of 15 amino acids. CDR1 and CDR2 (germline): SGHTA, FQGTGA. The CDR3, as DNA: TGTGCCAGCAGCTTATCTGGGACAGGACAAGAGACCCAGTACTTC. It codes for CASSLSGTGQETQYF.

This clone was detected a few times. The chain recombines TRBV3-1 (or the pseudogene TRBV3-2) with TRBJ2-1, with 13 bases fitting TRBD2. The length of the CDR3 is 20 residues. Losses at the gene ends were 4 bases for V and 0 bases for J; bases not matched to a gene: 12. Germline V CDR1 and CDR2: LGHDT, YNNKEL (reference sequence). CDR3: CASSPHGTSGNNSSYNEQFF. The CDR3 region has the DNA TGTGCCAGCAGCCCCCACGGGACTAGCGGGAACAATAGCTCCTACAATGAGCAGTTCTTC.

The chain uses TRBV19 and TRBJ2-7, with 7 nucleotides matching TRBD1. The CDR3 runs to 15 residues. V gave up 5 bases and J gave up 4 bases; unmatched junction bases: 11. Germline V gene data show CDR1 as LNHDA and CDR2 as SQIVND (reference sequence). CDR3 DNA sequence: TGTGCCAGTAGTCACGCTGGGACAGCCTCTTACGAGCAGTACTTC. It specifies CASSHAGTASYEQYF.